A single T cell receptor (beta chain) is shown here with its context. Antigen: not known. With V trimmed by 4 bases and J by 10 bases, 10 bases remained unmatched. From germline, CDR1 is SEHNR and CDR2 FQNEAQ (reference sequence). CDR3 length equals 14 residues. PCR involved 60 Vbeta and 13 Jbeta primers. Sequenced by immunoSEQ multiplex PCR; TCRdb stores in-frame clones only, minus some. The data contain about 240,000 clones, around 80% of them singletons. Despite likely unrecorded immune exposures, the donors were nominally healthy at the time of sampling. These data are taken from a study of cytomegalovirus exposure and HLA in healthy donors. Findings and limits, study-wide: Cytomegalovirus status was reportedly diagnosed by the classifier with high specificity and sensitivity. Among immune exposure information, only CMV serostatus was available.

The sample comprised PBMCs. V usage is TRBV7-9 and J usage is TRBJ1-2; 9 bases map to TRBD1. The source of this sequence is a boy younger than 18 in good health and CMV-seronegative. The CDR3 DNA is TGTGCCAGCAGCTGGGGGACAGGGTCGGGTGACTACACCTTC. The encoded protein is CASSWGTGSGDYTF.